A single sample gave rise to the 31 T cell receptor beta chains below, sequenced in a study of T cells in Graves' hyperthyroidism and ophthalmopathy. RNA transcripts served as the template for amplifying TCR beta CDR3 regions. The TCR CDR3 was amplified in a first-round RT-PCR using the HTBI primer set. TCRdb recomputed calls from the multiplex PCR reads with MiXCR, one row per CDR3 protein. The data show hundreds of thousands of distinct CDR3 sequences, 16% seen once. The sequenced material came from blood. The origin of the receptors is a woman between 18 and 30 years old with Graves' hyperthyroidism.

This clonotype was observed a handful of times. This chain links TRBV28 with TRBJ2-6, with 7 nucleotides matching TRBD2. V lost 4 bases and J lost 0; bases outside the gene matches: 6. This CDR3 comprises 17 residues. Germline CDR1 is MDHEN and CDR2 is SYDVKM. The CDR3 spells CASSSPGGRSGANVLTF. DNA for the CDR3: TGTGCCAGCAGTTCTCCGGGAGGCCGCTCTGGGGCCAACGTCCTGACTTTC.

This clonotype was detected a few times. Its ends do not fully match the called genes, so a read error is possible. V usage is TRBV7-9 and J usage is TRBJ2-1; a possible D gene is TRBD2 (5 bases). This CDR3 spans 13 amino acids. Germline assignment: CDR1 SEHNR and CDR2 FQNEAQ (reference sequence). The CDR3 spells CASSSTSSNERFF. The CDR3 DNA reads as TGTGCCAGCAGCTCCACTAGTAGCAATGAGCGGTTCTTC.

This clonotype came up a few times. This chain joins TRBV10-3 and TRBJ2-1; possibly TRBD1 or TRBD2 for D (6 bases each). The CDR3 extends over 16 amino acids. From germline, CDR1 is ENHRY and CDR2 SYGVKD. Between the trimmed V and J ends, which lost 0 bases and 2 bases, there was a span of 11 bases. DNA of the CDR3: TGTGCCATCAGTGAGTCGGGGGGCGGGACCTACAATGAGCAGTTCTTC. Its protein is CAISESGGGTYNEQFF.

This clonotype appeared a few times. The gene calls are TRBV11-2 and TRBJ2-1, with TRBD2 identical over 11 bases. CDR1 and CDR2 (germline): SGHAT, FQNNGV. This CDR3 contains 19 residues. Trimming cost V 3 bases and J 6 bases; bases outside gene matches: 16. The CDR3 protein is CASSFRSLPPGTSGNEQFF. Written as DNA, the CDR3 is TGTGCCAGCAGCTTTCGGTCCCTGCCTCCCGGGACTAGCGGCAATGAGCAGTTCTTC.

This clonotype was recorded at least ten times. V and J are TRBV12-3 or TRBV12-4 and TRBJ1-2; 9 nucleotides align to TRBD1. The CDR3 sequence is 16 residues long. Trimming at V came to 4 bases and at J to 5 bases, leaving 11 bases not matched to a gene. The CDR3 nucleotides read TGTGCCAGCAGTTCCTCCCCCCCGGGACAGGGATATGGCTACACCTTC. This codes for CASSSSPPGQGYGYTF.

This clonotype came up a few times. The CDR3 here is CASLSGQGALDEQFF. DNA for the CDR3: TGTGCCAGCTTATCAGGGCAGGGGGCCTTGGATGAGCAGTTCTTC. The genes are TRBV7-9 and TRBJ2-1; TRBD1 aligns across 8 bases. This CDR3 has 15 residues. CDR1 is SEHNR, CDR2 FQNEAQ, per germline (reference sequence). The trim removed 8 bases at V and 8 bases at J, leaving 14 bases unmatched.

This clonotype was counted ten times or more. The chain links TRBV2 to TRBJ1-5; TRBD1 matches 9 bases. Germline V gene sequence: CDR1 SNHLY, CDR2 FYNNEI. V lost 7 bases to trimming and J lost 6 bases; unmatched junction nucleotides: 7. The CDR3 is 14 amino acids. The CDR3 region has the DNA TGTGCCAGCACTATGGACAGGGGCGTTCAGCCCCAGCATTTT. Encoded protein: CASTMDRGVQPQHF.

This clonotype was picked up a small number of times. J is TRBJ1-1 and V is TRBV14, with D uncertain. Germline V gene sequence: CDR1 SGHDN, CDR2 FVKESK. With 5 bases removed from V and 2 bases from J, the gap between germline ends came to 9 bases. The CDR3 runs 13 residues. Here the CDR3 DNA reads TGTGCCAGCAGCATACACGGTAACACTGAAGCTTTCTTT. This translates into CASSIHGNTEAFF.

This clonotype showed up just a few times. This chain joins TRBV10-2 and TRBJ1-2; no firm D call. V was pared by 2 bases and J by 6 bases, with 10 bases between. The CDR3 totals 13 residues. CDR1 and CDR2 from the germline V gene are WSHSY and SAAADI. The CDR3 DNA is TGCGCCAGCAGTGAGATCCGGGCGGATGGCTACACCTTC. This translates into CASSEIRADGYTF.

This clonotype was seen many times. Here the CDR3 reads CASSELVVSSTDTQYF. As DNA, the CDR3 is TGTGCCAGCAGTGAACTTGTAGTTTCTAGCACAGATACGCAGTATTTT. The V gene is TRBV6-1, the J gene TRBJ2-3; no definite D call. The V end was cut by 2 bases, the J end by 0 bases, with 12 bases between. This CDR3 has 16 residues. Germline CDR1 reads MNHNS; CDR2 reads SASEGT.

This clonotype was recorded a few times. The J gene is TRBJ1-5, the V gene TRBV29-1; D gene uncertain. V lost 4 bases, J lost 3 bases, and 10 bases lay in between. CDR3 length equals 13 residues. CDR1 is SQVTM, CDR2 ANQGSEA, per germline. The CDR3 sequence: CSVAQNNNQPQHF. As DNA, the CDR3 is TGCAGCGTTGCACAAAATAACAATCAGCCCCAGCATTTT.

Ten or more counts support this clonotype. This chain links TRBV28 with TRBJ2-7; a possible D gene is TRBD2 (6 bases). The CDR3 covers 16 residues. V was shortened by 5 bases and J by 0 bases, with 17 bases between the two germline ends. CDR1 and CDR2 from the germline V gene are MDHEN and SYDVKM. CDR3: CASSPRGSRSSYEQYF. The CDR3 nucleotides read TGTGCCAGCAGTCCCCGGGGGAGCCGAAGCTCCTACGAGCAGTACTTC.

The CDR3 loop is CASSDVGSGNTIYF. CDR3 DNA: TGTGCCAGCAGTGACGTGGGTTCTGGAAACACCATATATTTT. The V and J genes are TRBV6-2 or TRBV6-3 and TRBJ1-3, with no clear D. In germline, CDR1 is MNHEY, CDR2 SVGEGT. Trimming pared 5 bases from V and 1 base from J, leaving 9 bases between. The CDR3 totals 14 residues.

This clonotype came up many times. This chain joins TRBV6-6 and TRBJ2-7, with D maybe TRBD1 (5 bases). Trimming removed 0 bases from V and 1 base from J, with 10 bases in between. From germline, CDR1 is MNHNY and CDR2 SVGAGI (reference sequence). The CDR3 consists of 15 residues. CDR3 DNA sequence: TGTGCCAGCAGTTACTCGTTTGACAGTTCCTACGAGCAGTACTTC. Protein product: CASSYSFDSSYEQYF.

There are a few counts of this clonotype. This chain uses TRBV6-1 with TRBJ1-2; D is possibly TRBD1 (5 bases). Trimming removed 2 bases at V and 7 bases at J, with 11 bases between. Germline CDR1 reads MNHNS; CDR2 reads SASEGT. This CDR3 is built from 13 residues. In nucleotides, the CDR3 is TGTGCCAGCAGTGAAATAAGGGGATCTGGCTACACCTTC. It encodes CASSEIRGSGYTF.

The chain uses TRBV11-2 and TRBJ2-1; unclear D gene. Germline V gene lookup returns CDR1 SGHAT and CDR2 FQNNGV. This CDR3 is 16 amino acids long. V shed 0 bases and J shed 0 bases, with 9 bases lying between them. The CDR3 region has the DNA TGTGCCAGCAGCTTAGACATCGCGATCTCCTACAATGAGCAGTTCTTC. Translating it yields CASSLDIAISYNEQFF.

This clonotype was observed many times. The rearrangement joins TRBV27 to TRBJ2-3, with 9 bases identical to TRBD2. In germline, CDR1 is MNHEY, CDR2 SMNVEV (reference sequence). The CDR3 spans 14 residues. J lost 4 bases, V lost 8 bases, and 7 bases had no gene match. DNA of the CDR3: TGTGCCAGCGCAGCCCTAGCGGGGTCAGATACGCAGTATTTT. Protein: CASAALAGSDTQYF.

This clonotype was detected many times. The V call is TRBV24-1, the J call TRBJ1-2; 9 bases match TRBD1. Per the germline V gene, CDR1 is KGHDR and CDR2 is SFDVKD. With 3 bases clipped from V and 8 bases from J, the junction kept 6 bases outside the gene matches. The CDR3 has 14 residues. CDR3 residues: CATSDRQGGYGYTF. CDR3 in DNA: TGTGCCACCAGTGATCGACAGGGGGGATACGGCTACACCTTC.

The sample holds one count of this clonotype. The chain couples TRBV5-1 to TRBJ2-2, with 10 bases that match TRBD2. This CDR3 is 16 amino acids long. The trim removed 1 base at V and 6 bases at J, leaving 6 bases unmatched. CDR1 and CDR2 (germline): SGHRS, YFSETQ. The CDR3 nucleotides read TGCGCCAGCAGCTTGTACAGCGGGGGGGCCTCCGGGGAGCTGTTTTTT. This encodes CASSLYSGGASGELFF. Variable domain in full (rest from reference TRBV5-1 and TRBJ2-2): KAGVTQTPRYLIKTRGQQVTLSCSPISGHRSVSWYQQTPGQGLQFLFEYFSETQRNKGNFPGRFSGRQFSNSRSEMNVSTLELGDSALYLCASSLYSGGASGELFFGEGSRLTVL.

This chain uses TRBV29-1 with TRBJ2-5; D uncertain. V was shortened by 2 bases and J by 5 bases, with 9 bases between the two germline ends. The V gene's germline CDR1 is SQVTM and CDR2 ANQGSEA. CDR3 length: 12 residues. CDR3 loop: CSVEYGGETQYF. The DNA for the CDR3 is TGCAGCGTTGAATATGGCGGCGAGACCCAGTACTTC.

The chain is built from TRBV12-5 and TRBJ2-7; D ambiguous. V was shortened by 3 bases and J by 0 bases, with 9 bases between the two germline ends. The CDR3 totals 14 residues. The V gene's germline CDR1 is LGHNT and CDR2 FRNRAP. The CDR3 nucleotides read TGTGCTAGTGGTTTATCTGTGAGCTCCTACGAGCAGTACTTC. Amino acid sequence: CASGLSVSSYEQYF.

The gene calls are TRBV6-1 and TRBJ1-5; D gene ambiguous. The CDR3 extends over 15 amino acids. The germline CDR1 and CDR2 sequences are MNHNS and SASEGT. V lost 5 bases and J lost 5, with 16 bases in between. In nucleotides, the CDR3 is TGTGCCAGCAGTCTCGCTAAGGCCTATTATCAGCCCCAGCATTTT. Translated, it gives CASSLAKAYYQPQHF.

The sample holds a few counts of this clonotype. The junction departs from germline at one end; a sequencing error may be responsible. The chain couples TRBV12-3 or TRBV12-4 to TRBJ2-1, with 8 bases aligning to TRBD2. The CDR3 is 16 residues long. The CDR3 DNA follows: TGTGCCAGCAGTTTGAGGGGGAGCCTAGCGGGCAATGAGCGGTTCTTC. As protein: CASSLRGSLAGNERFF.

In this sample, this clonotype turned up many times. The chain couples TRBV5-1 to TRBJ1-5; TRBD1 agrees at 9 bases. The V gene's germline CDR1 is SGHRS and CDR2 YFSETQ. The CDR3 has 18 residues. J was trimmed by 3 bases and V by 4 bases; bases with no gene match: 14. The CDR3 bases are TGCGCCAGCAGCCCTGGGACAGGGACAGCCCCCTCCAATCAGCCCCAGCATTTT. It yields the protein CASSPGTGTAPSNQPQHF.

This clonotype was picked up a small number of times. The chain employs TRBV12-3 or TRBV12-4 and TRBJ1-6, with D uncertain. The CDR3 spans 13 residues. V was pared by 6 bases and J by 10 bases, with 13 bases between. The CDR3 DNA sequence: TGTGCCAGCAGCACGCGAAAGTTCTCACCCCTCCACTTT. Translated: CASSTRKFSPLHF.

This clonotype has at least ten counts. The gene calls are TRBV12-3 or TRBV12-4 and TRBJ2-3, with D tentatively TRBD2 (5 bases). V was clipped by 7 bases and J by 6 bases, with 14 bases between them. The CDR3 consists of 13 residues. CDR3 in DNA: TGTGCCAGCACAGTTAGCGCCCGGGATACGCAGTATTTT. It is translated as CASTVSARDTQYF.

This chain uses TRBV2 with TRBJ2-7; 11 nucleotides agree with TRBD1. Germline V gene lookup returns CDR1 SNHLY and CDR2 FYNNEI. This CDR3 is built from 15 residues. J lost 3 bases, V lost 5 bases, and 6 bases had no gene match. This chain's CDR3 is CASSISGTGGYEQYF. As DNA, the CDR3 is TGTGCCAGCAGTATTTCCGGGACAGGGGGCTACGAGCAGTACTTC.

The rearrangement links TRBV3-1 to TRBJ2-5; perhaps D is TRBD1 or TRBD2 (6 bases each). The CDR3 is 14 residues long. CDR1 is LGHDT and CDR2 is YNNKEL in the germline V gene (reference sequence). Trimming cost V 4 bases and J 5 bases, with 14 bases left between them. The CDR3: CASSLLKGGETQYF. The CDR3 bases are TGTGCCAGCAGCCTGCTGAAGGGGGGCGAGACCCAGTACTTC.

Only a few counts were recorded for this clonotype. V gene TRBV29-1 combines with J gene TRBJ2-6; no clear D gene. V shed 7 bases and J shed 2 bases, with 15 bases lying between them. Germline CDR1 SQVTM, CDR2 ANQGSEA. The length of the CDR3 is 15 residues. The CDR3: CSARGGEAGANVLTF. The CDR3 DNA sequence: TGCAGCGCCCGAGGCGGAGAAGCTGGGGCCAACGTCCTGACTTTC. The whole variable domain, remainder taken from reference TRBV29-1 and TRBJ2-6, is SAVISQKPSRDICQRGTSLTIQCQVDSQVTMMFWYRQQPGQSLTLIATANQGSEATYESGFVIDKFPISRPNLTFSTLTVSNMSPEDSSIYLCSARGGEAGANVLTFGAGSRLTVL.

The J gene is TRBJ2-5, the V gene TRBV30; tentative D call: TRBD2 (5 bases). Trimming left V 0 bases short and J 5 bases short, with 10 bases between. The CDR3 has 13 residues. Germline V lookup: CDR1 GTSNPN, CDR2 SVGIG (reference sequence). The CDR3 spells CAWSVRRGETQYF. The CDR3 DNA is TGTGCCTGGAGTGTACGGCGCGGGGAGACCCAGTACTTC.

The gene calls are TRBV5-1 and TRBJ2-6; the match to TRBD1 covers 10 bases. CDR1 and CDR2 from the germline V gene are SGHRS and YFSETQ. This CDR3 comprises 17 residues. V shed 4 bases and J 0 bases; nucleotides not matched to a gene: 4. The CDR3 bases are TGCGCCAGCAGCCTATGGACAGGGGGCTCTGGGGCCAACGTCCTGACTTTC. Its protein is CASSLWTGGSGANVLTF.